The T cell receptor (beta chain) described here comes from a study of blood T cells in healthy people across ages. Then a second PCR, running about 7 to 11 cycles, was carried out with a sample-barcoded 5' primer and a J-beta primer mix. Each single sample gave us at least 2.5 million CDR3-containing paired-end reads. TCRdb passed the 5' RACE reads through MiXCR, listing each CDR3 protein once. The table records about 640,000 distinct CDR3 sequences, 58% of them present only once. In its sample, this clonotype was seen a few times. CDR1 is MDHEN and CDR2 is SYDVKM in the germline V gene. Trimming shortened V by 4 bases and J by 5 bases, and 14 bases separated the two germline ends. This CDR3 has 14 amino acids.

The chain couples TRBV28 to TRBJ2-5; either TRBD1 or TRBD2 may supply D (5 bases each). The receptor was isolated from a man aged 55 to 70 in good health. Source material: blood. The CDR3 region is CASSWVRGGETQYF. The CDR3 nucleotides are TGTGCCAGCAGTTGGGTGAGGGGCGGGGAGACCCAGTACTTC.